What follows are 17 T cell receptor beta chains derived from one specimen sequenced in a study of T cell responses to AZD1222 COVID-19 vaccine. Produced via immunoSEQ multiplex PCR; TCRdb's table is partial and in-frame only. The data hold about 110,000 clones, with about 80% observed a single time. Source: peripheral blood, taken on day 0 of AZD1222 vaccination. These TCRs come from an adult in good health.

The chain carries TRBV16 and TRBJ1-1; 8 nucleotides align to TRBD1. CDR1 and CDR2 from the germline V gene are KGHSY and FQNENV. CDR3 length equals 13 residues. V gave up 2 bases and J gave up 10 bases; unmatched junction bases: 6. The CDR3, as DNA: TGTGCCAGCAGCCAAGGGCAGGGGGCAACAGCTTTCTTT. Translating it yields CASSQGQGATAFF.

The V call is TRBV7-3, the J call TRBJ2-1, with D possibly TRBD2 on 5 matching bases. Trimming cost V 6 bases and J 5 bases, with 17 bases left between them. Germline V gene data show CDR1 as SGHTA and CDR2 as FQGTGA. The CDR3 spans 15 residues. The CDR3 reads CASSLTREGNNEQFF. Here the CDR3 DNA reads TGTGCCAGCAGTCTTACTAGGGAAGGGAACAATGAGCAGTTCTTC.

This clone has more than one count but fewer than ten. The chain uses TRBV24-1 and TRBJ2-1; TRBD1 is a possible D gene (6 bases). This CDR3 is built from 17 residues. Germline V gene sequence: CDR1 KGHDR, CDR2 SFDVKD. Trimming shortened V by 3 bases and J by 2 bases, and 16 bases separated the two germline ends. Here the CDR3 DNA reads TGTGCCACCAGTGATGGCACAGGGCTCCTGACCTACAATGAGCAGTTCTTC. Its protein product is CATSDGTGLLTYNEQFF.

CDR3 protein: CASSTSASSYNSPLHF. The CDR3 DNA sequence: TGTGCCAGCAGCACTTCCGCGAGCTCCTATAATTCACCCCTCCACTTT. This chain joins TRBV5-5 and TRBJ1-6; D uncertain. This CDR3 comprises 16 residues. The germline gives CDR1 SGHKS, CDR2 YYEKEE (reference sequence). V was clipped by 4 bases and J by 0 bases, with 11 bases between them.

The rearrangement uses TRBV2 and TRBJ1-2; D might be TRBD1 (5 bases). This CDR3 is 13 amino acids long. CDR1 and CDR2 from the germline V gene are SNHLY and FYNNEI. V lost 4 bases and J 2 bases, leaving 8 bases between the germline ends. CDR3 amino acids: CASSGDGNYGYTF. In DNA, the CDR3 is TGTGCCAGCAGTGGGGACGGCAACTATGGCTACACCTTC.

The CDR3 spells CASSLGTRNTEAFF. CDR3 sequence (DNA): TGTGCCAGCAGTTTGGGGACAAGGAACACTGAAGCTTTCTTT. This chain joins TRBV28 and TRBJ1-1, with D maybe TRBD1 (6 bases). Trimming left V 3 bases short and J 1 base short, with 9 bases between. The CDR3 runs to 14 residues. From germline, CDR1 is MDHEN and CDR2 SYDVKM.

In the case of this clone: A read error may be the cause here, since a much bigger clone is one base away. The rearrangement uses TRBV5-5 and TRBJ1-1; unclear D gene. This CDR3 has 13 residues. Germline-derived CDR1 and CDR2 are SGHKS and YYEKEE (reference sequence). V was shortened by 0 bases and J by 0 bases, with 3 bases between the two germline ends. Written as DNA, the CDR3 is TGTGCCAGCAGCTTGGGGGTGAACACTGAAGCTTTCTTT. Its translation is CASSLGVNTEAFF. Complete variable domain (other parts from reference TRBV5-5 and TRBJ1-1): DAGVTQSPTHLIKTRGQQVTLRCSPISGHKSVSWYQQVLGQGPQFIFQYYEKEERGRGNFPDRFSARQFPNYSSELNVNALLLGDSALYLCASSLGVNTEAFFGQGTRLTVV.

This chain joins TRBV6-4 and TRBJ1-1; no firm D call. The germline V and J ends were trimmed by 4 bases and 12 bases, with 15 bases remaining between them. Germline CDR1 reads MRHNA; CDR2 reads SNTAGT. CDR3 length: 12 amino acids. CDR3 nucleotides: TGTGCCAGCAGTGGGGGTGGATTATGGACTTTCTTT. It specifies CASSGGGLWTFF.

The chain is built from TRBV11-1 and TRBJ2-3; tentative D call: TRBD2 (6 bases). The CDR3 covers 14 residues. Germline V gene sequence: CDR1 SGHAT, CDR2 FQDESV (reference sequence). Trimming left V 9 bases short and J 0 bases short, with 13 bases between. The CDR3 sequence: CASRLAISTDTQYF. For the CDR3, the DNA is TGTGCCAGTCGTCTAGCGATTAGCACAGATACGCAGTATTTT.

The chain uses TRBV11-1 and TRBJ2-7; D is unclear. The germline gives CDR1 SGHAT, CDR2 FQDESV (reference sequence). Trimming pared 5 bases from V and 5 bases from J, leaving 19 bases between. The CDR3 loop spans 15 amino acids. CDR3 bases: TGTGCCAGCAGCCGTATTTGGGATACCTTCAACGAGCAGTACTTC. It translates to CASSRIWDTFNEQYF.

The chain couples TRBV5-1 to TRBJ1-5, with D possibly being TRBD1 (5 bases). This CDR3 region has 15 residues. CDR1 and CDR2 (germline): SGHRS, YFSETQ. V was cut by 0 bases and J by 2 bases, with 9 bases left in between. The CDR3 here is CASSLDGAGNQPQHF. CDR3 nucleotide sequence: TGCGCCAGCAGCTTGGACGGGGCGGGCAATCAGCCCCAGCATTTT.

The rearrangement uses TRBV9 and TRBJ1-2, with D perhaps TRBD1 (5 bases). V was trimmed by 4 bases and J by 5 bases, leaving 18 bases between them. Germline-derived CDR1 and CDR2 are SGDLS and YYNGEE. The CDR3 runs to 15 residues. CDR3 DNA: TGTGCCAGCAGCCCGGGGGTGACGTCGGAGTATGGCTACACCTTC. As protein: CASSPGVTSEYGYTF.

This clone was counted only a few times. The chain combines TRBV7-2 with TRBJ2-3; D ambiguous. V was clipped by 5 bases and J by 1 base, with 13 bases between them. The CDR3 loop spans 15 amino acids. The V gene's germline CDR1 is SGHTA and CDR2 FQGNSA. The CDR3: CASSLNLVGTDTQYF. CDR3 sequence (DNA): TGTGCCAGCAGCCTCAATCTAGTAGGCACAGATACGCAGTATTTT.

This sequence joins TRBV6-6 and TRBJ1-4; 7 positions agree with TRBD1. Germline assignment: CDR1 MNHNY and CDR2 SVGAGI (reference sequence). This CDR3 region has 14 residues. V lost 8 bases, J lost 6 bases, and 9 bases stayed unmatched. CDR3 amino acids: CASQGQRSHEKLFF. The CDR3 DNA sequence: TGTGCCAGCCAGGGACAGCGAAGCCATGAAAAACTGTTTTTT.

The chain employs TRBV7-2 and TRBJ1-5, with no clear D. There are 14 residues in the CDR3. Germline CDR1 reads SGHTA; CDR2 reads FQGNSA. The V end was cut by 4 bases, the J end by 0 bases, with 7 bases between. CDR3 protein: CASSSYYSNQPQHF. CDR3 DNA sequence: TGTGCCAGCAGCTCCTATTATAGCAATCAGCCCCAGCATTTT.

The genes are TRBV4-1 and TRBJ2-1; the match to TRBD1 covers 10 bases. The CDR3 length is 16 residues. Germline CDR1 reads MGHRA; CDR2 reads YSYEKL. V lost 0 bases to trimming and J lost 1 base; unmatched junction nucleotides: 0. The CDR3 loop is CASSQEGQGSYNEQFF. The CDR3 region has the DNA TGCGCCAGCAGCCAAGAGGGACAGGGGTCCTACAATGAGCAGTTCTTC.

The chain is built from TRBV24-1 and TRBJ2-5, with a possible D match to TRBD2 (8 bases). Trimming pared 5 bases from V and 3 bases from J, leaving 21 bases between. The CDR3 consists of 17 residues. CDR1 and CDR2 from the germline V gene are KGHDR and SFDVKD. The CDR3 bases are TGTGCCACCAGTGGCACCGGGACAGCGGGGGAAGAAGAGACCCAGTACTTC. Its protein is CATSGTGTAGEEETQYF.